The clone carrying this TCR beta chain was picked up many times. Its antigen is not known. This entry is derived from a study of blood T cells in healthy people across ages. The CDR3 covers 12 residues. Germline CDR1 reads SGDLS; CDR2 reads YYNGEE. Trimming pared 2 bases from V and 3 bases from J, leaving 5 bases between. A sample-barcoded 5' primer and a J-beta primer mix were used in a second PCR of about 7 to 12 cycles. In TCRdb, the 5' RACE reads were re-called with MiXCR into one record per CDR3 protein. This table has around 1,000,000 distinct CDR3 sequences, approximately 25% appearing once. Study conclusions and caveats: Fewer expanded clones and more diversity marked long-lived versus aged donors. Considered underestimates were the diversity estimates obtained from one million T cells. Possibly, changes in expanded clonotypes were confounded because donor CMV status was unknown.

The same data also went into a second study, on T cells of mothers and their children.

This TCR derives from a girl aged 2-9 years in good health. The chain combines TRBV9 with TRBJ1-1; weak D call: TRBD1 (5 bases). Specimen: blood. The CDR3 here is CASSVGDTEAFF. For the CDR3, the DNA is TGTGCCAGCAGCGTGGGGGACACTGAAGCTTTCTTT.